The 2 T cell receptor beta chains listed next were all sequenced from one sample in a study of blood T cell repertoires in COVID-19. Libraries were prepared by immunoSEQ multiplex PCR; TCRdb keeps only in-frame clonotypes and omits some of them. The repertoire holds around 330,000 clones, around 88% seen once, with 1.5% to 2% in the top ten. Sample: peripheral blood. These TCRs come from a woman under 40 with COVID-19, enrolled during active disease.

The chain links TRBV27 to TRBJ1-5, with a tentative D call TRBD1 (6 bases). The CDR3 consists of 15 residues. Germline-derived CDR1 and CDR2 are MNHEY and SMNVEV (reference sequence). Trimming cost V 6 bases and J 9 bases, with 21 bases left between them. The CDR3 here is CASSQQGWGGMPQHF. CDR3 in DNA: TGTGCCAGCAGCCAACAGGGTTGGGGGGGGATGCCCCAGCATTTT.

This clone was found once. This sequence joins TRBV4-1 and TRBJ1-2; possible D gene TRBD1, 5 bases. Deletions cut 0 bases from V and 4 bases from J, with 12 bases between. Germline CDR1 is MGHRA and CDR2 is YSYEKL. This CDR3 has 15 residues. The CDR3 spells CASSQDGSQGYGYTF. CDR3 nucleotides: TGCGCCAGCAGCCAAGATGGGTCTCAGGGCTATGGCTACACCTTC.